This T cell receptor beta chain is from a study of T-cell reconstitution after alpha-beta-depleted transplantation in children. Molecular barcoding with unique molecular identifiers was used for the TCRbeta library. One entry per CDR3 protein results from TCRdb running MiXCR on the PCR reads. The sample records about 420,000 distinct CDR3 sequences, about 16% being singletons. V was clipped by 4 bases and J by 0 bases, with 13 bases between them. There are 16 residues in the CDR3. The germline V gene has CDR1 SEHNR and CDR2 FQNEAQ (reference sequence). The source of this sequence is a boy under three years old who had a stem cell transplant for Wiskott-Aldrich syndrome, so the T cells may come from the graft donor. The material was PBMCs, mostly from graft donor cells, obtained 360 days after TCRalphabeta/CD19-depleted stem cell transplant. The V and J genes are TRBV7-9 and TRBJ2-4; D is unresolved. The DNA of the CDR3 is TGTGCCAGCAGCTCCGGCCAGAAACTAGCCAAAAACATTCAGTACTTC. Residues: CASSSGQKLAKNIQYF.